The 5 T cell receptor beta chains in this list originate from one sample, sequenced in a study of blood T cell repertoires in COVID-19. Sequencing used immunoSEQ multiplex PCR; TCRdb keeps in-frame clones, though not all of them. The sample consists of some 87,000 clones, over 70% of them appearing once. The sequenced sample was peripheral blood. The receptors originated from a man aged 50 or older who had recovered from COVID-19.

J is TRBJ1-1 and V is TRBV12-5; D remains unclear. The germline V gene encodes CDR1 LGHNT and CDR2 FRNRAP. The CDR3 is 13 residues long. The V end was cut by 2 bases, the J end by 5 bases, with 9 bases between. CDR3 amino acids: CASGLSGETEAFF. The CDR3 DNA reads TGTGCTAGTGGTTTGTCCGGGGAAACTGAAGCTTTCTTT.

This clone was detected a few times. This CDR3 is CASSLQREGNTGELFF. In DNA, the CDR3 is TGTGCCAGCAGCTTACAGCGGGAGGGGAACACCGGGGAGCTGTTTTTT. The chain combines TRBV11-3 with TRBJ2-2, with 10 bases aligning to TRBD2. V was pared by 2 bases and J by 1 base, with 1 base of the junction left unmatched. CDR1 and CDR2 from the germline V gene are SGHNT and YENEEA. The CDR3 has 16 residues. The whole variable domain, remainder taken from reference TRBV11-3 and TRBJ2-2, is EAGVVQSPRYKIIEKKQPVAFWCNPISGHNTLYWYLQNLGQGPELLIRYENEEAVDDSQLPKDRFSAERLKGVDSTLKIQPAELGDSAVYLCASSLQREGNTGELFFGEGSRLTVL.

The chain combines TRBV5-6 with TRBJ2-1, with a tentative D call TRBD2 (6 bases). This CDR3 region has 14 residues. Trimming cost V 0 bases and J 6 bases, with 10 bases left between them. CDR1 is SGHDT and CDR2 is YYEEEE in the germline V gene. DNA of the CDR3: TGTGCCAGCAGCTTGGATGGAGGGATCAATGAGCAGTTCTTC. Translating gives CASSLDGGINEQFF.

V usage is TRBV6-1 and J usage is TRBJ1-2; TRBD1 matches 8 bases. Germline trimming cut 3 bases from V and 8 bases from J; bases unmatched to any gene: 11. The CDR3 runs 15 residues. CDR1 is MNHNS, CDR2 SASEGT, per germline. The CDR3: CASSERGDRPWGYTF. As DNA, the CDR3 is TGTGCCAGCAGTGAGAGAGGGGACAGGCCTTGGGGCTACACCTTC.

This rearrangement joins TRBV4-3 to TRBJ2-1, with D perhaps TRBD2 (8 bases). There are 17 residues in the CDR3. From germline, CDR1 is LGHNA and CDR2 YSLEER. V was clipped by 1 base and J by 12 bases, with 25 bases between them. CDR3 region: CASSQVQGGLGRPRQFF. The CDR3 DNA reads as TGCGCCAGCAGCCAAGTCCAGGGGGGACTAGGCCGACCACGGCAGTTCTTC.